This record looks at one T cell receptor beta chain sequence and its context. The data stem from a study of blood T cell repertoires in COVID-19. CDR1 and CDR2 from the germline V gene are ENHRY and SYGVKD. The CDR3 consists of 13 residues. Trimming took 4 bases from V and 5 from J; bases not matched to a gene: 2. Generated by immunoSEQ multiplex PCR, the TCRdb table keeps only in-frame clones and is missing some. This sample yields some 450,000 clones, of which about 91% are seen a single time; around 12% belongs to the top ten. The sequenced material came from peripheral blood. The clonotype comes from a woman aged 50 to 65 with COVID-19, enrolled during active disease. This chain connects TRBV10-3 to TRBJ2-1; TRBD1 matches at 7 bases. The CDR3 protein is CAISVGTDNEQFF. The CDR3 bases are TGTGCCATCAGTGTGGGGACAGACAATGAGCAGTTCTTC.